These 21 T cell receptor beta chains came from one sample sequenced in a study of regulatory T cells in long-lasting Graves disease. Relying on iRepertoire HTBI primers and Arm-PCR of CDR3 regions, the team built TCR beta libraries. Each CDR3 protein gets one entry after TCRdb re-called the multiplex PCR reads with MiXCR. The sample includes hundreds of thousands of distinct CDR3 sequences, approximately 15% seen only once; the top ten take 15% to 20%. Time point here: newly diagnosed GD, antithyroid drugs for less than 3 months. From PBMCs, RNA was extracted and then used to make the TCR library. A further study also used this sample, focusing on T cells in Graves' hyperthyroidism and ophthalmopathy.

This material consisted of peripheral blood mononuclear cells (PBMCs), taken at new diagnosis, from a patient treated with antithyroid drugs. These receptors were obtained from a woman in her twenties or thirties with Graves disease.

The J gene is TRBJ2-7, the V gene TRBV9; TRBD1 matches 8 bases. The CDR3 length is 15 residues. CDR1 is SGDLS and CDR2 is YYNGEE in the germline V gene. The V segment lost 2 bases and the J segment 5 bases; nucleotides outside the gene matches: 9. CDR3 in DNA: TGTGCCAGCAGCGTGGAGGGAGACAGGGGAGACGAGCAGTACTTC. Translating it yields CASSVEGDRGDEQYF.

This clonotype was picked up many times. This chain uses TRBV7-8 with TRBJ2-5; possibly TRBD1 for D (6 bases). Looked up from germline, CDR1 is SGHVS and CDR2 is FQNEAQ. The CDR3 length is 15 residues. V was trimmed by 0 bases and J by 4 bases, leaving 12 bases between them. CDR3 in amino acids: CASSLARGELETQYF. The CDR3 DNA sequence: TGTGCCAGCAGCTTAGCCAGGGGAGAGCTAGAGACCCAGTACTTC.

CDR3 nucleotides: TGTGCCAGCACCACAGGGGGCGCGAACTATGGCTACACCTTC. Translation gives CASTTGGANYGYTF. This rearrangement joins TRBV28 to TRBJ1-2, with 9 bases aligning to TRBD1. Germline V gene data show CDR1 as MDHEN and CDR2 as SYDVKM. This CDR3 comprises 14 residues. With 7 bases clipped from V and 2 bases from J, the junction kept 5 bases outside the gene matches.

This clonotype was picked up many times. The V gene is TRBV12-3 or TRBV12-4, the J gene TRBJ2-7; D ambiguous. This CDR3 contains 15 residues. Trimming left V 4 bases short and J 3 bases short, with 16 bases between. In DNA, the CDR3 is TGTGCCAGCAGTTCACCTAGAGAAAGAGGCTACGAGCAGTACTTC. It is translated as CASSSPRERGYEQYF.

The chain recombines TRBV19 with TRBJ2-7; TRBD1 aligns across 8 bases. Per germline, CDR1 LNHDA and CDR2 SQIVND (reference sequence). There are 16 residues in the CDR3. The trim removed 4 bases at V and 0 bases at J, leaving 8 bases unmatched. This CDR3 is CASSTQGRGHSYEQYF. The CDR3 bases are TGTGCCAGTAGTACCCAGGGCAGGGGGCACTCCTACGAGCAGTACTTC.

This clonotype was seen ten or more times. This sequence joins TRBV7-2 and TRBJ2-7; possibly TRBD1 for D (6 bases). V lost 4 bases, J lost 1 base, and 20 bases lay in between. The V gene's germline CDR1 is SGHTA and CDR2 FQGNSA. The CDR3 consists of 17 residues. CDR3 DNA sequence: TGTGCCAGCAGCTCCGGGACACCTCTGGGGGAATCCTACGAGCAGTACTTC. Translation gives CASSSGTPLGESYEQYF.

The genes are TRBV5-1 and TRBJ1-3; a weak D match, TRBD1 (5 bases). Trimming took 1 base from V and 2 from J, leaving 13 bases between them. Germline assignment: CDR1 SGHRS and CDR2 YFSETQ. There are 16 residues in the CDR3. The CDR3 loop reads CASSLSPQGTGNTIYF. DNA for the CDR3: TGCGCCAGCAGCTTGTCTCCCCAGGGCACTGGAAACACCATATATTTT.

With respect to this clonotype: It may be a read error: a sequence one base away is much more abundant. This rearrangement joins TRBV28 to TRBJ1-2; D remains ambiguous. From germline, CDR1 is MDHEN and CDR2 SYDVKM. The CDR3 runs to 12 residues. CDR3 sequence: CASSPGYHGYIF. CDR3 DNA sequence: TGTGCCAGCAGCCCGGGATACCATGGCTACATCTTC.

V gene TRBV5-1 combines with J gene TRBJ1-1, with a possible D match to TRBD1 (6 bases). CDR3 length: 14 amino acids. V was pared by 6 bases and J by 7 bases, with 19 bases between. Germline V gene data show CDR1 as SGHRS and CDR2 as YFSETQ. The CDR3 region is CASNPGVQGGEAFF. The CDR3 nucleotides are TGCGCCAGCAACCCGGGGGTACAGGGTGGTGAAGCTTTCTTT.

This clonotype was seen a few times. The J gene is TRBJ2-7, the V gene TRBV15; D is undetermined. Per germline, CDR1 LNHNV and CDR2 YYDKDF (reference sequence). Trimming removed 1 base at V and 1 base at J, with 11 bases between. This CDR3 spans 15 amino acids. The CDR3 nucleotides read TGTGCCACCAGCAGAGGATCGTCGGATTCCTACGAGCAGTACTTC. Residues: CATSRGSSDSYEQYF. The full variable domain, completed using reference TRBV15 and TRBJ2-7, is DAMVIQNPRYQVTQFGKPVTLSCSQTLNHNVMYWYQQKSSQAPKLLFHYYDKDFNNEADTPDNFQSRRPNTSFCFLDIRSPGLGDTAMYLCATSRGSSDSYEQYFGPGTRLTVT.

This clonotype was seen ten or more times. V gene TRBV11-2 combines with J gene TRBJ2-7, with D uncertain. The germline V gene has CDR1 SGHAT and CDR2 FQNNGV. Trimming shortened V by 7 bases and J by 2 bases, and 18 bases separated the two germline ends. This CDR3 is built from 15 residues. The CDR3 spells CASTLGSGSAYEQYF. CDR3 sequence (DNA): TGTGCCAGCACCCTGGGATCCGGATCAGCCTACGAGCAGTACTTC.

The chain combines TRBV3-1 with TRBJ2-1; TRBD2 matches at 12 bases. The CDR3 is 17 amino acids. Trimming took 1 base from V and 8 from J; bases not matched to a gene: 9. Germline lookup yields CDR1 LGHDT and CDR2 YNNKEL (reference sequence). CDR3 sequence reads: CASSQANRLAGDHEQFF. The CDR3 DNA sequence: TGTGCCAGCAGCCAAGCTAATAGACTAGCGGGAGACCATGAGCAGTTCTTC.

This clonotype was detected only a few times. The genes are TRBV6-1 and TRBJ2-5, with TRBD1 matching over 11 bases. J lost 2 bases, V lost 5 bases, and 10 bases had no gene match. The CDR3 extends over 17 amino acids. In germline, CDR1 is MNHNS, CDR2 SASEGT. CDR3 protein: CASSHAGTGGLQETQYF. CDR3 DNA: TGTGCCAGCAGTCACGCCGGGACAGGGGGATTACAAGAGACCCAGTACTTC.

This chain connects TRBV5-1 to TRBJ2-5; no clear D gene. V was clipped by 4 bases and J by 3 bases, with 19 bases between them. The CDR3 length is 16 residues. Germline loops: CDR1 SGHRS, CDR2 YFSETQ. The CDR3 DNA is TGCGCCAGCAGCCGCTTTTTTTCGGCGGAAAAAGAGACCCAGTACTTC. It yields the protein CASSRFFSAEKETQYF.

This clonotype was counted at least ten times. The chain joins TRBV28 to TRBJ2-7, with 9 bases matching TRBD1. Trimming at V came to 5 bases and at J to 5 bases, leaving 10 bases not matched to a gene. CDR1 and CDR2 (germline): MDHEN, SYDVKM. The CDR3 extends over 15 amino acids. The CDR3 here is CASSPPGQGGHEQYF. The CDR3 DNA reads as TGTGCCAGCAGTCCCCCGGGACAGGGAGGGCACGAGCAGTACTTC.

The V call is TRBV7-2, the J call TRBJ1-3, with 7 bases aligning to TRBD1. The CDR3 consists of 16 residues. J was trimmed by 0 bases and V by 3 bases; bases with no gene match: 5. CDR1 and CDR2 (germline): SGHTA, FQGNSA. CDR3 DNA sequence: TGTGCCAGCAGCTTTCAGGGGGGGATCTCTGGAAACACCATATATTTT. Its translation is CASSFQGGISGNTIYF. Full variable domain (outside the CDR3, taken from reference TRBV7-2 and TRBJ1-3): GAGVSQSPSNKVTEKGKDVELRCDPISGHTALYWYRQSLGQGLEFLIYFQGNSAPDKSGLPSDRFSAERTGGSVSTLTIQRTQQEDSAVYLCASSFQGGISGNTIYFGEGSWLTVV.

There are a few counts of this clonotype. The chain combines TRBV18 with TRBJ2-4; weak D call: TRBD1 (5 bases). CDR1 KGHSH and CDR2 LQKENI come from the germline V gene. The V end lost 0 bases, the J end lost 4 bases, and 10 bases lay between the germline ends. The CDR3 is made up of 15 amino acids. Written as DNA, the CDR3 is TGTGCCAGCTCACCACCATCAGGGAAGAAAAACATTCAGTACTTC. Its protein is CASSPPSGKKNIQYF.

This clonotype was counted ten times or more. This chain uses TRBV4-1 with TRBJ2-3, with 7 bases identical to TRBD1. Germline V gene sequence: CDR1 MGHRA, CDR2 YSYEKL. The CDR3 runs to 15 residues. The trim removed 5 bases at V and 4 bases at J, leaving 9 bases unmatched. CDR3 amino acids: CASSAQEGGADTQYF. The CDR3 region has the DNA TGCGCCAGCAGCGCACAGGAAGGGGGCGCAGATACGCAGTATTTT.

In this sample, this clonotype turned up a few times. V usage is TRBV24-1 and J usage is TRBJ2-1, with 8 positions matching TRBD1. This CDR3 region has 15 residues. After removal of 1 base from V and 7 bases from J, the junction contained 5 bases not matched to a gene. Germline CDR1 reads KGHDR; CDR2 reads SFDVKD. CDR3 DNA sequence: TGTGCCACCAGTGATTTCGGGACAGGAAAGAATGAGCAGTTCTTC. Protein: CATSDFGTGKNEQFF.

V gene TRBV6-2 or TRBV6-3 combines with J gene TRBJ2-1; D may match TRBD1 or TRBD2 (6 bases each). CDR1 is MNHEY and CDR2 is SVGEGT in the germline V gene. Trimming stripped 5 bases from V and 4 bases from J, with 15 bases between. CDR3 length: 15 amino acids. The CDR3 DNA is TGTGCCAGCAGTCACAGGGAGGCGGAGTACAATGAGCAGTTCTTC. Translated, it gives CASSHREAEYNEQFF.

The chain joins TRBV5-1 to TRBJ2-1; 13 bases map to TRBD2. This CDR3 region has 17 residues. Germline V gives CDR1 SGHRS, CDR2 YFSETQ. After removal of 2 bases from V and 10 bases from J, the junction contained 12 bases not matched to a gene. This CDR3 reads CASSFQLLAGGPEEQFF. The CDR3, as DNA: TGCGCCAGCAGCTTCCAGTTACTAGCGGGAGGGCCTGAAGAGCAGTTCTTC.